One and the same sample provided the 13 T cell receptor beta chains below, sequenced in a study of shared clonotypes between healthy human individuals. The data were produced by immunoSEQ multiplex PCR, yet TCRdb's version contains in-frame clones alone and is incomplete. Here the sample spans 550,000 to 750,000 clones, 95% to 96% being singletons. Naive CD8 cells were CD45RO-negative, positively selected for CCR7, excluding terminally differentiated effector memory CD45RA+ cells. Sequenced: naive CD8+ T cells sorted from blood. The receptor source for this set is a woman aged 25 to 39 in good health.

V and J are TRBV4-1 and TRBJ1-4; D is undetermined. CDR3 size: 14 residues. The germline V and J ends were trimmed by 3 bases and 6 bases, with 11 bases remaining between them. The germline CDR1 and CDR2 sequences are MGHRA and YSYEKL. CDR3 protein: CASSHLGLDEKLFF. As DNA, the CDR3 is TGCGCCAGCAGCCACTTGGGCCTGGATGAAAAACTGTTTTTT.

CDR3 region: CSVEETPYGYTF. CDR3 coding DNA: TGCAGCGTTGAGGAAACACCATATGGCTACACCTTC. V gene TRBV29-1 combines with J gene TRBJ1-2; D ambiguous. Deletions cut 3 bases from V and 5 bases from J, with 10 bases between. The CDR3 is made up of 12 amino acids. Germline V CDR1 and CDR2: SQVTM, ANQGSEA.

The V call is TRBV28, the J call TRBJ2-5; D may be TRBD1 (6 bases). The CDR3 covers 16 residues. Germline V lookup: CDR1 MDHEN, CDR2 SYDVKM. Trimming pared 4 bases from V and 4 bases from J, leaving 19 bases between. The DNA of the CDR3 is TGTGCCAGCAGTTATGAGGCGTGGGTGGGGGCAGAGACCCAGTACTTC. It codes for CASSYEAWVGAETQYF.

This chain links TRBV4-1 with TRBJ2-7; the D gene is possibly TRBD1 (5 bases). Germline CDR1 MGHRA, CDR2 YSYEKL. The CDR3 has 13 amino acids. Deletions cut 5 bases from V and 7 bases from J, with 15 bases between. DNA of the CDR3: TGCGCCAGCAGCTCTCACCTAGGGGCAGAGCAGTACTTC. It is translated as CASSSHLGAEQYF.

This clone has a handful of counts. This chain uses TRBV28 with TRBJ1-2, with 7 bases fitting TRBD1. The CDR3 extends over 13 amino acids. The junction had 2 bases not matched to a gene; V was cut back by 5 bases and J by 2 bases. Germline-derived CDR1 and CDR2 are MDHEN and SYDVKM. CDR3 sequence: CASSGTENYGYTF. The DNA for the CDR3 is TGTGCCAGCAGTGGGACAGAGAACTATGGCTACACCTTC.

The rearrangement uses TRBV28 and TRBJ1-5, with D hard to call. Trimming removed 2 bases from V and 6 bases from J, with 14 bases in between. The CDR3 runs 15 residues. CDR1 MDHEN and CDR2 SYDVKM come from the germline V gene. The CDR3 bases are TGTGCCAGCAGTTTAAATTCGGAGGGAGCTCAGCCCCAGCATTTT. This codes for CASSLNSEGAQPQHF.

This clone was detected once. V and J are TRBV28 and TRBJ2-1; weak D call: TRBD2 (6 bases). The CDR3 totals 17 residues. CDR1 is MDHEN, CDR2 SYDVKM, per germline. V gave up 6 bases and J gave up 7 bases, with 25 bases separating them. CDR3 bases: TGTGCCAGCAGAGGTTTACTTGGGGGGACTCCTACAAATGAGCAGTTCTTC. This gives the protein CASRGLLGGTPTNEQFF.

This chain joins TRBV5-6 and TRBJ1-2; 7 nucleotides agree with TRBD1. The CDR3 totals 14 residues. With 3 bases clipped from V and 8 bases from J, the junction kept 10 bases outside the gene matches. Germline CDR1 is SGHDT and CDR2 is YYEEEE. The CDR3 spells CASSYGDSLKGYTF. CDR3 sequence (DNA): TGTGCCAGCAGCTACGGGGACAGTTTAAAAGGCTACACCTTC.

The V gene is TRBV7-9, the J gene TRBJ2-7; no reliable D call. This CDR3 is built from 16 residues. CDR1 is SEHNR and CDR2 is FQNEAQ in the germline V gene (reference sequence). Trimming removed 4 bases at V and 6 bases at J, with 22 bases between. CDR3 in amino acids: CASSSDREKFGLEQYF. CDR3 DNA sequence: TGTGCCAGCAGCTCCGATCGAGAGAAGTTTGGTCTCGAGCAGTACTTC.

The V gene is TRBV4-1, the J gene TRBJ2-5; D possibly uses TRBD1 or TRBD2 (5 bases each). The J call may be wrong; the DNA end is better matched by TRBJ2-7. The CDR3 spans 15 residues. The germline gives CDR1 MGHRA, CDR2 YSYEKL. The CDR3 here is CASSSQAAGLYEQYF. The DNA of the CDR3 is TGCGCCAGCAGCTCCCAAGCGGCAGGGCTTTACGAGCAGTACTTC.

This clone was seen a single time. The gene calls are TRBV19 and TRBJ2-1; 8 bases line up with TRBD1. The CDR3 is made up of 13 amino acids. Per the germline V gene, CDR1 is LNHDA and CDR2 is SQIVND (reference sequence). V lost 7 bases and J lost 5; bases outside the gene matches: 4. The CDR3 protein is CASTRTGNNEQFF. CDR3 DNA sequence: TGTGCCAGTACCCGGACAGGGAACAATGAGCAGTTCTTC.

The rearrangement joins TRBV9 to TRBJ1-3; 8 nucleotides agree with TRBD1. This CDR3 contains 15 residues. Looked up from germline, CDR1 is SGDLS and CDR2 is YYNGEE. The V and J ends lost 3 bases and 1 base, in that order; junction bases with no gene match: 3. For the CDR3, the DNA is TGTGCCAGCAGCGACCGGGACAGGTCTGGAAACACCATATATTTT. Residues: CASSDRDRSGNTIYF.

The rearrangement joins TRBV5-1 to TRBJ2-7; possibly TRBD2 for D (5 bases). Germline V CDR1 and CDR2: SGHRS, YFSETQ. The CDR3 sequence is 12 residues long. The germline V and J ends were trimmed by 4 bases and 3 bases, with 8 bases remaining between them. The CDR3 nucleotides are TGCGCCAGCAGCCCGGGGTACTACGAGCAGTACTTC. Translation: CASSPGYYEQYF.